The rows below give T cell receptor beta chains drawn from one sample of a study of blood T cell repertoires in COVID-19. Profiling relied on immunoSEQ multiplex PCR, and the TCRdb table lists in-frame clones only, not all of them. The table has some 420,000 clones, roughly nine tenths seen once. Sequencing was done on a sample of PBMCs or T cells enriched from blood (not recorded which). The receptors shown here come from a man aged 25 to 40 who had recovered from COVID-19. The CDR3 runs from the conserved cysteine through the conserved F or W. The D gene is left open where the match is weak. The listing skips clone size in some rows; elsewhere it reads once, few, many or a size class.

TRBJ1-1 TRBV27 TRBD1 - CASSSIRTGGVRNTEAFF TGTGCCAGCAGTTCGATAAGGACAGGGGGAGTAAGGAACACTGAAGCTTTCTTT
TRBJ1-2 TRBV2 - - CASSAQGPNYGYTF TGTGCCAGCAGTGCCCAGGGCCCTAACTATGGCTACACCTTC
TRBJ1-6 TRBV6-5 - - CASTGRDSPLHF TGTGCCAGCACGGGGAGGGATTCACCCCTCCACTTT
TRBJ1-2 TRBV12-3/TRBV12-4 - - CASSGTSYGYTF TGTGCCAGCAGCGGGACAAGCTATGGCTACACCTTC
TRBJ1-2 TRBV13 - - CASTRGTYGYTF TGTGCCAGCACTCGTGGGACTTATGGCTACACCTTC
TRBJ2-7 TRBV14 - - CASSPTGGLNYEQYF TGTGCCAGCAGCCCGACAGGCGGCCTCAACTACGAGCAGTACTTC
TRBJ2-1 TRBV27 - - CASSNFLKSSYNEQFF TGTGCCAGCAGTAACTTCTTAAAAAGCTCCTACAATGAGCAGTTCTTC
TRBJ2-5 TRBV4-2 TRBD1 - CASSQDLGDSQETQYF TGTGCCAGCAGCCAAGATTTGGGGGACAGCCAAGAGACCCAGTACTTC
TRBJ1-4 TRBV6-4 - - CASKTGVFSEKLFF TGTGCCAGCAAGACGGGGGTATTTAGTGAAAAACTGTTTTTT
TRBJ2-5 TRBV18 - - CASSPPTTLETQYF TGTGCCAGCTCACCACCGACTACGCTAGAGACCCAGTACTTC
TRBJ2-7 TRBV7-8 - few CASSLRGNYEQYF TGTGCCAGCAGCTTACGGGGTAACTACGAGCAGTACTTC
TRBJ1-4 TRBV4-1 TRBD1 - CASSQQGDFGKLFF TGCGCCAGCAGCCAACAGGGGGACTTTGGAAAACTGTTTTTT
TRBJ2-5 TRBV28 - - CASSSQETQYF TGTGCCAGTTCCAGCCAAGAGACCCAGTACTTC
TRBJ1-4 TRBV28 TRBD1 - CASSRTGSSNEKLFF TGTGCCAGCAGTAGGACAGGGTCATCTAATGAAAAACTGTTTTTT
TRBJ2-5 TRBV11-2 - - CASSPGETQYF TGTGCCAGCAGCCCAGGGGAGACCCAGTACTTC
TRBJ2-2 TRBV19 - - CASSVQFTGELFF TGTGCCAGTAGTGTTCAGTTCACCGGGGAGCTGTTTTTT
TRBJ1-2 TRBV6-1 - few CASSSPGNYGYTF TGTGCCAGCAGTTCCCCAGGGAACTATGGCTACACCTTC
TRBJ1-1 TRBV7-9 - - CASSPVQGRGKNTEAFF TGTGCCAGCAGCCCTGTTCAGGGGAGGGGCAAGAACACTGAAGCTTTCTTT
TRBJ1-5 TRBV19 - - CASSILGQPQHF TGTGCCAGTAGTATCCTCGGTCAGCCCCAGCATTTT
TRBJ2-7 TRBV5-4 TRBD2 - CASSLAGLAGDYEQYF TGTGCCAGCAGCTTGGCGGGACTAGCGGGAGACTACGAGCAGTACTTC
TRBJ1-4 TRBV4-1 - - CASSRQGWTNEKLFF TGCGCCAGCAGCCGTCAGGGGTGGACTAATGAAAAACTGTTTTTT
TRBJ2-5 TRBV24-1 - - CATSDSGAAMGETQYF TGTGCCACCAGTGACTCGGGAGCGGCCATGGGGGAGACCCAGTACTTC
TRBJ2-7 TRBV4-1 - - CASSQPSFGSEQYF TGCGCCAGCAGCCAACCAAGTTTTGGGAGCGAGCAGTACTTC